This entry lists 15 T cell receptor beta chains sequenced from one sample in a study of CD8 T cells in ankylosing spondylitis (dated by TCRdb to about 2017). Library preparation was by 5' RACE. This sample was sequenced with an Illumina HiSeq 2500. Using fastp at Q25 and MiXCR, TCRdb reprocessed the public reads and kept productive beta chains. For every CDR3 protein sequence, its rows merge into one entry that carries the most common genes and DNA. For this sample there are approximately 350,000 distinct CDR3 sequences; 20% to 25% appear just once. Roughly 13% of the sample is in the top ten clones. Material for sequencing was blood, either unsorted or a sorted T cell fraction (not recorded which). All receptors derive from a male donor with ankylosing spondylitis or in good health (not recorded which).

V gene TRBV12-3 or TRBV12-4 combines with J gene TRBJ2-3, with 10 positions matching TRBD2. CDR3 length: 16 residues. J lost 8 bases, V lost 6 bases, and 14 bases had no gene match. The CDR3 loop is CASRTPLAGAPGTQYF. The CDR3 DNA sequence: TGTGCCAGCAGGACGCCCCTAGCGGGGGCGCCCGGTACGCAGTATTTT.

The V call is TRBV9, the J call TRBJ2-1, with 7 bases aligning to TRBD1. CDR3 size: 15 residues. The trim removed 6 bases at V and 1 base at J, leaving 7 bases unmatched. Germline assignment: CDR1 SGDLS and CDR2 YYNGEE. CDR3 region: CASNLEGASYNEQFF. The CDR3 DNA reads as TGTGCCAGCAATTTAGAGGGGGCTTCCTACAATGAGCAGTTCTTC. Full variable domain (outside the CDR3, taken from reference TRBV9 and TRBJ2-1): DSGVTQTPKHLITATGQRVTLRCSPRSGDLSVYWYQQSLDQGLQFLIQYYNGEERAKGNILERFSAQQFPDLHSELNLSSLELGDSALYFCASNLEGASYNEQFFGPGTRLTVL.

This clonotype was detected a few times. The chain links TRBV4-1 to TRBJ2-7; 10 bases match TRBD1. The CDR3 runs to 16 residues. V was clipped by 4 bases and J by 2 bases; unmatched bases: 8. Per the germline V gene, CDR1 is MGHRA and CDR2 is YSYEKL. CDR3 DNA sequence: TGCGCCAGCAGCCCATACTCCGGGACAGGGGCCTACGAGCAGTACTTC. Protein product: CASSPYSGTGAYEQYF.

The DNA of the CDR3 is TGTGCCAGCTGGGGACCAGGGAATTACGAGCAGTACTTC. Amino acid sequence: CASWGPGNYEQYF. The chain recombines TRBV18 with TRBJ2-7; D may correspond to TRBD1 or TRBD2 (5 bases each). CDR1 and CDR2 (germline): KGHSH, LQKENI. This CDR3 has 13 residues. Trimming shortened V by 7 bases and J by 4 bases, and 14 bases separated the two germline ends.

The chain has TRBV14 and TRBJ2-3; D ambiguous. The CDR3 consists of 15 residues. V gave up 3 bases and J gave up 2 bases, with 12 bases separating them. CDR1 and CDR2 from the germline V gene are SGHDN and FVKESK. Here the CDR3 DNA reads TGTGCCAGCAGCCAGTGGCGGTCGGCCACAGATACGCAGTATTTT. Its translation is CASSQWRSATDTQYF. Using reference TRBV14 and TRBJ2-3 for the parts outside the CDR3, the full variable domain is EAGVTQFPSHSVIEKGQTVTLRCDPISGHDNLYWYRRVMGKEIKFLLHFVKESKQDESGMPNNRFLAERTGGTYSTLKVQPAELEDSGVYFCASSQWRSATDTQYFGPGTRLTVL.

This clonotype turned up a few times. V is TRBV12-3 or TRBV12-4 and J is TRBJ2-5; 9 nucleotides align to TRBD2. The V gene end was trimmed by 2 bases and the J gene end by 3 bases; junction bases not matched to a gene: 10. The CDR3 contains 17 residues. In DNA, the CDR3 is TGTGCCAGCAGTTTAAGCTTTGCGGGGGGGCCTAAAGAGACCCAGTACTTC. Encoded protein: CASSLSFAGGPKETQYF.

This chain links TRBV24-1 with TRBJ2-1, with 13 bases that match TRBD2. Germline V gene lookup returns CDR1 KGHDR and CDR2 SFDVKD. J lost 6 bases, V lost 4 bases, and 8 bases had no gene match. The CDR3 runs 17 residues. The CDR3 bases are TGTGCCACCAGTGACATAAAGGGACTAGCGGGGAGCAATGAGCAGTTCTTC. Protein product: CATSDIKGLAGSNEQFF.

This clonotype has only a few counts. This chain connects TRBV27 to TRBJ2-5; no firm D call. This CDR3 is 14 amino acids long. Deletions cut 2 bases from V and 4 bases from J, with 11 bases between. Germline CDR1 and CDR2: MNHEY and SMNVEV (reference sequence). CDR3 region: CASSLGSAPETQYF. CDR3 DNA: TGTGCCAGCAGTTTAGGGTCCGCCCCAGAGACCCAGTACTTC.

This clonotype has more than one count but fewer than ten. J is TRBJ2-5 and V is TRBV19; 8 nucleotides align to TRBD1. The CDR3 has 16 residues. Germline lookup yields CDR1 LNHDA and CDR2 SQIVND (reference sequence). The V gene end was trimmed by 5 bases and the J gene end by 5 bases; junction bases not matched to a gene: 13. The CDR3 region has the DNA TGTGCCAGTAGTTTTGGCTCAGGGGGCGTCGGGGAGACCCAGTACTTC. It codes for CASSFGSGGVGETQYF.

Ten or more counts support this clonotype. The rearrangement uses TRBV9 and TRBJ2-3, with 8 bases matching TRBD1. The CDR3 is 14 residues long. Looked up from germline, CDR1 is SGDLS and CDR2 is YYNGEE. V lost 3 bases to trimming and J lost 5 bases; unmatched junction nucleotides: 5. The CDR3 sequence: CASSADRAEDTQYF. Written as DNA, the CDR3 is TGTGCCAGCAGCGCGGACAGGGCGGAAGATACGCAGTATTTT.

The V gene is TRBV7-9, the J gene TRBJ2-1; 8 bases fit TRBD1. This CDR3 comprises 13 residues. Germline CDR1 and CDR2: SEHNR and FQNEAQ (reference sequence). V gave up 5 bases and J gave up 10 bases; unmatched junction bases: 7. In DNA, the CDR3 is TGTGCCAGCAGCCACAGGGGGTCCGTGGAGCAGTTCTTC. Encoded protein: CASSHRGSVEQFF.

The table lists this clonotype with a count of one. The CDR3: CSASEGYEQFF. CDR3 sequence (DNA): TGCAGTGCTAGTGAGGGGTATGAGCAGTTCTTC. J is TRBJ2-1 and V is TRBV20-1; D could derive from TRBD1 or TRBD2 (5 bases each). CDR3 length equals 11 residues. V lost 3 bases, J lost 8 bases, and 8 bases lay in between. Germline V CDR1 and CDR2: DFQATT, SNEGSKA (reference sequence).

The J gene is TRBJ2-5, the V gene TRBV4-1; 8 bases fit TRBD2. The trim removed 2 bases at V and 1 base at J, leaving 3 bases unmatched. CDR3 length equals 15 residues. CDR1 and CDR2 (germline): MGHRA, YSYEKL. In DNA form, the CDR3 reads TGCGCCAGCAGCCAAACCGGACTAGCCCAAGAGACCCAGTACTTC. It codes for CASSQTGLAQETQYF.

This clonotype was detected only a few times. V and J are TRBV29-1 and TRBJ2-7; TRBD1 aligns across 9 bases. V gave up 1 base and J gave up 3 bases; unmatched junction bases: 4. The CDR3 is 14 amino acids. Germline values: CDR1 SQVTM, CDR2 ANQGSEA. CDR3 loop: CSVEVGDRDYEQYF. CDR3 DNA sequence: TGCAGCGTTGAAGTAGGGGACAGGGACTACGAGCAGTACTTC.

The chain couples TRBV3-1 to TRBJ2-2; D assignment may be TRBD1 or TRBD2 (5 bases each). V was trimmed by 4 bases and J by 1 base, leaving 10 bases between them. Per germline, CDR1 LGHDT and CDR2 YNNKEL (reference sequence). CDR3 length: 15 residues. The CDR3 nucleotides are TGTGCCAGCAGCCTGACGGGGCTGAACACCGGGGAGCTGTTTTTT. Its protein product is CASSLTGLNTGELFF.